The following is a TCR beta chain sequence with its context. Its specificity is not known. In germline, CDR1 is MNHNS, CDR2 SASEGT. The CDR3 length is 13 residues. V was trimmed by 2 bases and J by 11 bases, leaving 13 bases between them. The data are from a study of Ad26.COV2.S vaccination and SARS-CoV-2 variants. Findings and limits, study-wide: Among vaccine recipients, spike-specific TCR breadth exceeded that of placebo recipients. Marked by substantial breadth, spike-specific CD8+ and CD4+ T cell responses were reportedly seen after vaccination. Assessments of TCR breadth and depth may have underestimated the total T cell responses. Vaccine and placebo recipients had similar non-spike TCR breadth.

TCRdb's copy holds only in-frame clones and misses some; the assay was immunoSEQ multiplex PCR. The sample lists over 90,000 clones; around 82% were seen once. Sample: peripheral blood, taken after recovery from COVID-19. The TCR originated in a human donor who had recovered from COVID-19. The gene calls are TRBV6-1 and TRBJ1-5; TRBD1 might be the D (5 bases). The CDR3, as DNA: TGTGCCAGCAGTGAATACGGGGGTATGGCCCAGCATTTT. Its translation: CASSEYGGMAQHF.